The 23 T cell receptor beta chains below all came from one sample that was sequenced in a study of cytomegalovirus exposure and HLA in healthy donors. The PCR contained 60 Vbeta and 13 Jbeta primers. TCRdb's copy holds only in-frame clones and misses some; the assay was immunoSEQ multiplex PCR. Altogether around 130,000 clones are present, 75% to 80% being singletons, with the ten largest covering over 0.9%. Specimen: PBMCs. These receptors were collected from a woman between 55 and 75 years old in good health and CMV-seronegative.

The gene calls are TRBV5-1 and TRBJ2-5; 9 positions match TRBD2. With 3 bases clipped from V and 1 base from J, the junction kept 13 bases outside the gene matches. The CDR3 extends over 18 amino acids. Per the germline V gene, CDR1 is SGHRS and CDR2 is YFSETQ. CDR3 in amino acids: CASSWVAGGPRLQETQYF. The CDR3 DNA follows: TGCGCCAGCAGCTGGGTGGCGGGAGGGCCTCGCCTCCAAGAGACCCAGTACTTC.

The chain employs TRBV5-1 and TRBJ1-1, with TRBD1 identical over 7 bases. This CDR3 has 14 residues. After removal of 0 bases from V and 4 bases from J, the junction contained 3 bases not matched to a gene. Germline V lookup: CDR1 SGHRS, CDR2 YFSETQ. The CDR3 DNA follows: TGCGCCAGCAGCTTGGGGACAGGACGCACTGAAGCTTTCTTT. Protein: CASSLGTGRTEAFF.

The chain is built from TRBV27 and TRBJ2-7, with a tentative D call TRBD1 (5 bases). Germline-derived CDR1 and CDR2 are MNHEY and SMNVEV (reference sequence). Deletions cut 3 bases from V and 3 bases from J, with 18 bases between. CDR3 length: 16 residues. CDR3 sequence reads: CASSFSSVARDYEQYF. The CDR3 region has the DNA TGTGCCAGCAGTTTCTCGTCGGTCGCCAGGGACTACGAGCAGTACTTC.

The chain couples TRBV10-1 to TRBJ2-7; possibly TRBD2 for D (5 bases). Per germline, CDR1 WNHNN and CDR2 SYGVQD (reference sequence). This CDR3 region has 14 residues. V was shortened by 7 bases and J by 1 base, with 14 bases between the two germline ends. The CDR3 nucleotides read TGCGCCAGCACGGCCACCCCGGGGTCCTACGAGCAGTACTTC. It specifies CASTATPGSYEQYF.

This chain joins TRBV7-2 and TRBJ1-6, with 9 bases identical to TRBD1. The V gene end was trimmed by 4 bases and the J gene end by 9 bases; junction bases not matched to a gene: 13. This CDR3 contains 17 residues. Germline V gene sequence: CDR1 SGHTA, CDR2 FQGNSA. CDR3 region: CASSSLTGGGSLSPLHF. The CDR3 nucleotides are TGTGCCAGCAGCTCTTTGACAGGGGGGGGCTCCCTTTCACCCCTCCACTTT.

The V and J genes are TRBV6-5 and TRBJ2-3; TRBD1 matches at 10 bases. This CDR3 spans 15 amino acids. The germline V gene encodes CDR1 MNHEY and CDR2 SVGAGI. The V segment lost 4 bases and the J segment 4 bases; nucleotides outside the gene matches: 5. The CDR3 loop reads CASSSDRGRADTQYF. The DNA for the CDR3 is TGTGCCAGCAGTTCCGACAGGGGGCGAGCAGATACGCAGTATTTT.

The chain recombines TRBV29-1 with TRBJ2-6; D ambiguous. V was trimmed by 7 bases and J by 2 bases, leaving 9 bases between them. The V gene's germline CDR1 is SQVTM and CDR2 ANQGSEA. This CDR3 comprises 13 residues. In DNA, the CDR3 is TGCAGCGCCCTACTGCCTGGGGCCAACGTCCTGACTTTC. This gives the protein CSALLPGANVLTF. The variable domain in full, with the rest retrieved from reference TRBV29-1 and TRBJ2-6, is SAVISQKPSRDICQRGTSLTIQCQVDSQVTMMFWYRQQPGQSLTLIATANQGSEATYESGFVIDKFPISRPNLTFSTLTVSNMSPEDSSIYLCSALLPGANVLTFGAGSRLTVL.

This chain connects TRBV2 to TRBJ1-1, with unresolved D. The germline gives CDR1 SNHLY, CDR2 FYNNEI. V was clipped by 2 bases and J by 5 bases, with 12 bases between them. The CDR3 sequence is 14 residues long. In DNA, the CDR3 is TGTGCCAGCAGTGAAACCGGGGTGGAGACTGAAGCTTTCTTT. Translating gives CASSETGVETEAFF.

V and J are TRBV6-5 and TRBJ2-7, with 7 bases identical to TRBD2. The last part of the DNA fits TRBJ2-1 better; the J call may be wrong. The length of the CDR3 is 14 residues. Germline values: CDR1 MNHEY, CDR2 SVGAGI. The CDR3 here is CASKNPSGYNEQFF. The CDR3 region has the DNA TGTGCCAGCAAGAACCCTAGCGGCTACAATGAGCAGTTCTTC.

This chain uses TRBV19 with TRBJ1-1; D is unclear. Germline V gene sequence: CDR1 LNHDA, CDR2 SQIVND (reference sequence). The CDR3 runs 14 residues. The V gene lost 3 bases and the J gene lost 3 bases, with 11 bases spanning the gap. CDR3 amino acids: CASSMPGKYTEAFF. The CDR3 region has the DNA TGTGCCAGTAGTATGCCCGGGAAGTACACTGAAGCTTTCTTT.

The chain uses TRBV29-1 and TRBJ2-5, with D maybe TRBD2 (6 bases). The CDR3 length is 12 residues. Germline loops: CDR1 SQVTM, CDR2 ANQGSEA. V was pared by 2 bases and J by 5 bases, with 9 bases between. The CDR3 spells CSVESGLETQYF. DNA of the CDR3: TGCAGCGTTGAAAGCGGGCTGGAGACCCAGTACTTC.

The chain uses TRBV7-7 and TRBJ2-1; a weak D match, TRBD1 (7 bases). CDR1 is SSHAT, CDR2 FNYEAQ, per germline (reference sequence). The CDR3 totals 13 residues. Deletions cut 5 bases from V and 5 bases from J, with 10 bases between. Here the CDR3 DNA reads TGTGCCAGCAGCCCCAGGGGGGACAATGAGCAGTTCTTC. Translating gives CASSPRGDNEQFF.

This clone was detected once. The J gene is TRBJ1-1, the V gene TRBV9, with a weak D call TRBD1 (5 bases). Deletions cut 0 bases from V and 1 base from J, with 13 bases between. This CDR3 is 16 amino acids long. The germline gives CDR1 SGDLS, CDR2 YYNGEE. Here the CDR3 reads CASSVGLGRENTEAFF. The DNA of the CDR3 is TGTGCCAGCAGCGTAGGGTTGGGGCGCGAGAACACTGAAGCTTTCTTT. The full variable domain, completed using reference TRBV9 and TRBJ1-1, is DSGVTQTPKHLITATGQRVTLRCSPRSGDLSVYWYQQSLDQGLQFLIQYYNGEERAKGNILERFSAQQFPDLHSELNLSSLELGDSALYFCASSVGLGRENTEAFFGQGTRLTVV.

The genes are TRBV7-8 and TRBJ1-4, with a weak D call TRBD1 (5 bases). V lost 1 base to trimming and J lost 4 bases, with 10 bases between them. The CDR3 covers 15 residues. Looked up from germline, CDR1 is SGHVS and CDR2 is FQNEAQ. The CDR3 coding sequence is TGTGCCAGCAGCTTAGGCGGGGGGGGTAATGAAAAACTGTTTTTT. This codes for CASSLGGGGNEKLFF.

The CDR3 loop reads CSVVAVGGGYTF. The CDR3 DNA reads TGCAGCGTTGTTGCTGTGGGCGGGGGCTACACCTTC. The genes are TRBV29-1 and TRBJ1-2; D is unclear. This CDR3 is built from 12 residues. V lost 4 bases and J 8 bases, leaving 14 bases between the germline ends. Germline values: CDR1 SQVTM, CDR2 ANQGSEA.

DNA for the CDR3: TGTGCCACCAGCCTCAAGCCAAGGACAGGCGGGGTGGAGCTGTTTTTT. Its translation is CATSLKPRTGGVELFF. The chain combines TRBV15 with TRBJ1-4, with TRBD1 as a possible D gene (7 bases). The J call may be in error: the DNA end matches TRBJ2-2 better. Germline lookup yields CDR1 LNHNV and CDR2 YYDKDF (reference sequence). The CDR3 covers 16 residues.

The chain recombines TRBV10-2 with TRBJ1-2, with 7 bases fitting TRBD1. This CDR3 spans 13 amino acids. The trim removed 7 bases at V and 3 bases at J, leaving 5 bases unmatched. Germline V CDR1 and CDR2: WSHSY, SAAADI. The CDR3 bases are TGCGCCAGCACTCCTACAGGGGACTATGGCTACACCTTC. Translation: CASTPTGDYGYTF.

The chain employs TRBV30 and TRBJ2-5; 8 nucleotides agree with TRBD2. J gave up 4 bases and V 1 base, and 5 bases lay outside the gene matches. The CDR3 length is 14 residues. The germline gives CDR1 GTSNPN, CDR2 SVGIG (reference sequence). For the CDR3, the DNA is TGTGCCTGGAGTGACACCGGGAGGGGAGAGACCCAGTACTTC. Its translation: CAWSDTGRGETQYF. Full variable domain (remainder filled in from reference TRBV30 and TRBJ2-5): SQTIHQWPATLVQPVGSPLSLECTVEGTSNPNLYWYRQAAGRGLQLLFYSVGIGQISSEVPQNLSASRPQDRQFILSSKKLLLSDSGFYLCAWSDTGRGETQYFGPGTRLLVL.

This clone showed up just a few times. The chain couples TRBV7-9 to TRBJ1-6, with 7 bases matching TRBD1. CDR3 length: 16 amino acids. Germline-derived CDR1 and CDR2 are SEHNR and FQNEAQ (reference sequence). The J segment lost 6 bases and the V segment lost 4 bases, leaving 9 bases of the junction unmatched. The CDR3 loop is CASSSTGLRTNSPLHF. The CDR3 DNA reads as TGTGCCAGCAGCTCGACAGGGCTACGTACTAATTCACCCCTCCACTTT.

The chain links TRBV2 to TRBJ2-2; TRBD2 matches 13 bases. The germline CDR1 and CDR2 sequences are SNHLY and FYNNEI. J gave up 4 bases and V 3 bases, and 5 bases lay outside the gene matches. The CDR3 extends over 17 amino acids. CDR3: CASSDKRTSGGTGELFF. The DNA for the CDR3 is TGTGCCAGCAGTGATAAGAGGACTAGCGGGGGCACCGGGGAGCTGTTTTTT.

The rearrangement uses TRBV10-2 and TRBJ2-2; possible D gene TRBD2, 5 bases. The V gene's germline CDR1 is WSHSY and CDR2 SAAADI. V was shortened by 4 bases and J by 4 bases, with 22 bases between the two germline ends. CDR3 length: 18 residues. The CDR3 loop reads CASSGQIEGSVVTGELFF. CDR3 nucleotide sequence: TGCGCCAGCAGTGGACAAATCGAGGGCAGCGTTGTCACCGGGGAGCTGTTTTTT.

The chain links TRBV19 to TRBJ2-7; possibly TRBD1 for D (6 bases). The V gene's germline CDR1 is LNHDA and CDR2 SQIVND (reference sequence). Trimming pared 5 bases from V and 0 bases from J, leaving 14 bases between. The CDR3 has 15 residues. The DNA of the CDR3 is TGTGCCAGTAGTTCAGGGGACACAATCTCCTACGAGCAGTACTTC. It specifies CASSSGDTISYEQYF.

V gene TRBV4-2 combines with J gene TRBJ2-2, with 12 bases matching TRBD2. The V gene end was trimmed by 0 bases and the J gene end by 3 bases; junction bases not matched to a gene: 8. The CDR3 contains 19 residues. Germline lookup yields CDR1 LGHNA and CDR2 YNFKEQ. CDR3 sequence (DNA): TGTGCCAGCAGCCAAGACCGGCTAGCGGGAGGGAGGGACACCGGGGAGCTGTTTTTT. Its protein product is CASSQDRLAGGRDTGELFF.